This T cell receptor (beta chain) was recovered during a study of T-cell memory formation after mild COVID-19. Note on this clonotype: Its antigen is unidentified.

TCRdb used MiXCR to reprocess the 5' RACE reads, holding one entry per CDR3 protein. The data show 250,000 to 400,000 distinct CDR3 sequences, 13% to 15% seen once. Study outcomes and limitations: Within pre-infection memory, some responding clones were found, suggesting cross-reactive memory joined.

The sample consisted of PBMCs or a T cell subset sorted from them (not recorded which). The sequence was obtained from a man between 18 and 35 years old who had mild COVID-19 (a few samples of this study predate the infection). Cell type and time point are not known.

In DNA form, the CDR3 reads TGTGCCAGCAGCTTATCGGTATATTACAATGAGCAGTTCTTC. It specifies CASSLSVYYNEQFF. This rearrangement joins TRBV7-2 to TRBJ2-1; D gene uncertain. This CDR3 contains 14 residues. With 2 bases removed from V and 4 bases from J, the gap between germline ends came to 9 bases. Germline CDR1 is SGHTA and CDR2 is FQGNSA.